This T cell receptor beta chain was retrieved from a study of early T cells in non-severe SARS-CoV-2 infection. Study details: Sequencing targeted bulk RNA from unsorted whole blood, leaving chains unpaired.

This CDR3 spans 16 amino acids. Trimming took off 4 bases at V and 0 bases at J, with 13 bases between the two ends. The germline CDR1 and CDR2 sequences are SGHTA and FQGTGA. Individual cDNA molecules received unique molecular identifiers. TCRdb analysed the 5' RACE reads with MiXCR anew, one entry per CDR3 protein. The sample consists of around 50,000 distinct CDR3 sequences, around an eighth of them appearing once. This receptor was taken from an adult who was a healthcare worker with PCR-confirmed SARS-CoV-2 infection or an uninfected control (not recorded which). This chain joins TRBV7-3 and TRBJ2-1; D gene ambiguous. The specimen was whole blood. The DNA of the CDR3 is TGTGCCAGCAGCTCCTTGACAAATAGCTCCTACAATGAGCAGTTCTTC. Its protein is CASSSLTNSSYNEQFF. Full variable domain (remainder filled in from reference TRBV7-3 and TRBJ2-1): GAGVSQTPSNKVTEKGKYVELRCDPISGHTALYWYRQSLGQGPEFLIYFQGTGAADDSGLPNDRFFAVRPEGSVSTLKIQRTERGDSAVYLCASSSLTNSSYNEQFFGPGTRLTVL.